This is a list of T cell receptor beta chains from one sample in a study of post-analysis software for immune sequencing data. MiXCR, applied by TCRdb to the PCR reads, yields one record per CDR3 protein. The sample contains a few hundred thousand distinct CDR3 sequences, 34% of which appear only once. The source material was blood. These receptors came from a girl aged 2 to 17 with multiple sclerosis. CDR3s include the opening cysteine and the closing phenylalanine or tryptophan. The order of the fields is D gene, V gene, J gene, clone size, CDR3 DNA, CDR3 protein. The D gene is left open where the match is weak. Some rows mark clone size as missing; the rest say once, few, many or name a class of expanded clone.

D: TRBD1
V: TRBV29-1
J: TRBJ1-4
size: few
DNA: TGCAGCGTTGAATTAGGACAGGGTGGTGAAAAACTGTTTTTT
CDR3: CSVELGQGGEKLFF

D: .
V: TRBV29-1
J: TRBJ2-7
size: many
DNA: TGCAGCGCTGCCCACCCGGGCACCTACGAGCAGTACTTC
CDR3: CSAAHPGTYEQYF

D: .
V: TRBV3-1
J: TRBJ1-6
size: few
DNA: TGTGCCAGCAGCGGCCGGGACACGTATAATTCACCCCTCCACTTT
CDR3: CASSGRDTYNSPLHF

D: .
V: TRBV2
J: TRBJ2-3
size: .
DNA: TGTGCCAGCAGTCGTGATAGCGGTAGCACAGATACGCAGTATTTT
CDR3: CASSRDSGSTDTQYF

D: TRBD2
V: TRBV13
J: TRBJ2-3
size: few
DNA: TGTGCCAGCAGCCGGAGGACTAGCGGGGGCCTAGATACGCAGTATTTT
CDR3: CASSRRTSGGLDTQYF

D: .
V: TRBV5-1
J: TRBJ2-1
size: few
DNA: TGCGCCAGCAGCTTCGGGGACTACAATGAGCAGTTCTTC
CDR3: CASSFGDYNEQFF

D: TRBD2
V: TRBV4-1
J: TRBJ2-5
size: few
DNA: TGCGCCAGCAGCCAAGTTACCCGAGGGAGGGAGGGTTCACCCGAGACCCAGTACTTC
CDR3: CASSQVTRGREGSPETQYF

D: .
V: TRBV5-1
J: TRBJ2-3
size: .
DNA: TGCGCCAGCAGCTTCCCCGCTGATGATACGCAGTATTTT
CDR3: CASSFPADDTQYF

D: TRBD2
V: TRBV28
J: TRBJ2-5
size: .
DNA: TGTGCCAGCAGCCCGGGACTAGCGGGCACGGGGGAGACCCAGTACTTC
CDR3: CASSPGLAGTGETQYF

D: TRBD2
V: TRBV7-2
J: TRBJ2-5
size: .
DNA: TGTGCCAGCAGCCCCTGGGTGGGGACTAGCGGAGAGACCCAGTACTTC
CDR3: CASSPWVGTSGETQYF

D: .
V: TRBV5-6
J: TRBJ1-1
size: many
DNA: TGTGCCAGCAGCCCACCGGGACCTCTAACTGAAGCTTTCTTT
CDR3: CASSPPGPLTEAFF

D: .
V: TRBV24-1
J: TRBJ2-7
size: few
DNA: TGTGCCACCAGTGATTTCGGACCTGAGCAGTACTTC
CDR3: CATSDFGPEQYF

D: TRBD2
V: TRBV20-1
J: TRBJ2-1
size: many
DNA: TGCAGTGCTAGAGATCCTGAAGCGGGGGGGCCCAATGAGCAGTTCTTC
CDR3: CSARDPEAGGPNEQFF

D: TRBD1
V: TRBV2
J: TRBJ1-4
size: few
DNA: TGTGCCAGCAGTTCGAGACAGGGGATTGAAAAACTGTTTTTT
CDR3: CASSSRQGIEKLFF